This is a list of T cell receptor beta chains from one sample in a study of T cell repertoires in cytomegalovirus infection. For these TCRs, the target antigens are not known. TCRdb independently ran MiXCR on the reads; one entry per CDR3 protein. The data hold 700,000 to 850,000 distinct CDR3 sequences, with around a third observed a single time. The source was cultured CD8+ T cells from PBMCs, collected from culture after CMV antigen stimulation. The source is a human donor in good health (CMV status not recorded). Some clones in this sample may be carry-over from other donors' samples. Both conserved end residues are part of each CDR3. Fields, in order: clone size, V gene, J gene, D gene, CDR3 DNA, CDR3 protein. A D gene is named only where the DNA matches it firmly. Size tells how often a clone was seen (once, few, many) or the class of an expanded clone, and some rows leave it out.

-,TRBV4-1,TRBJ2-5,-,TGCGCCAGCGACCAGGGGAATCGAGAGACCCAGTACTTC,CASDQGNRETQYF
-,TRBV27,TRBJ2-7,-,TGTGCCAGCAGTCACGGACCGGCTGGGGATGAGCAGTACTTC,CASSHGPAGDEQYF
few,TRBV19,TRBJ2-1,TRBD1,TGTGCCAGTAGACAGGGGGCCTACAATGAGCAGTTCTTC,CASRQGAYNEQFF
many,TRBV7-2,TRBJ1-2,-,TGTGCCAGCAGCCCCCGTAACTATGGCTACACCTTC,CASSPRNYGYTF
few,TRBV9,TRBJ1-4,-,TGTGCCAGCAGCGGCGGAAATGAAAAACTGTTTTTT,CASSGGNEKLFF
few,TRBV6-1,TRBJ2-2,-,TGTGCCAGCAGTGATGGGGGTCACGGGGAGCTGTTTTTT,CASSDGGHGELFF
few,TRBV7-9,TRBJ2-2,-,TGTGCCAGCAGCAAAGAGGCGCCCACGAACACCGGGGAGCTGTTTTTT,CASSKEAPTNTGELFF
few,TRBV6-2/TRBV6-3,TRBJ1-5,TRBD1,TGTGCCAGCAACGGAGGACAGGGGTTGCGCAATCAGCCCCAGCATTTT,CASNGGQGLRNQPQHF
-,TRBV19,TRBJ1-5,-,TGTGCCAGTAGCGGTCCGGGACACTTTAGAGACAATCAGCCCCAGCATTTT,CASSGPGHFRDNQPQHF
-,TRBV12-3/TRBV12-4,TRBJ2-1,-,TGTGCCAGCAGCCCTCGACTTGACTCCGCTACCTACAATGAGCAGTTCTTC,CASSPRLDSATYNEQFF
-,TRBV7-9,TRBJ1-1,TRBD1,TGTGCCAGCAGCATAGAGGACAGGGCGAACACTGAAGCTTTCTTT,CASSIEDRANTEAFF
once,TRBV20-1,TRBJ1-2,-,TGCAGTGCTGAGCCGGGATTCCGGGGCTACACCTTC,CSAEPGFRGYTF
-,TRBV3-1,TRBJ2-2,-,TGTGCCAGCAGCCAAGAAGGGGGGAACACCGGGGAGCTGTTTTTT,CASSQEGGNTGELFF
-,TRBV6-5,TRBJ2-1,TRBD2,TGTGCCAGCAGTCCCCCGGGACTAGGTTTAGGGAATGAGCAGTTCTTC,CASSPPGLGLGNEQFF
-,TRBV4-2,TRBJ1-4,-,TGTGCCAGCAGCCAAGTACCGGCAGCAACTAATGAAAAACTGTTTTTT,CASSQVPAATNEKLFF
-,TRBV7-8,TRBJ2-4,-,TGTGCCAGCAGCCTACTGTCCCGGACAGAGAAAAACATTCAGTACTTC,CASSLLSRTEKNIQYF
-,TRBV12-3/TRBV12-4,TRBJ1-4,TRBD1,TGTGCCAGCAGTCCCTTCAGGGGGGACGATGAAAAACTGTTTTTT,CASSPFRGDDEKLFF
few,TRBV10-3,TRBJ2-5,-,TGTGCCATCAGGGACAGGCGGGATCAAGAGACCCAGTACTTC,CAIRDRRDQETQYF
-,TRBV29-1,TRBJ1-2,-,TGCAGCGTTGATAAGGGGAGCGGCTACACCTTC,CSVDKGSGYTF
few,TRBV6-2/TRBV6-3,TRBJ1-6,TRBD1,TGTGCCAGCAGTTACTCACCGCAGGGGGGAAATTCACCCCTCCACTTT,CASSYSPQGGNSPLHF
-,TRBV29-1,TRBJ2-1,-,TGCAGCGTTGAGGGACGCGTTCGAGAGCAGTTCTTC,CSVEGRVREQFF
-,TRBV11-1,TRBJ2-5,-,TGTGCCAGCAGTACCCTCACCACCCAAGAGACCCAGTACTTC,CASSTLTTQETQYF
few,TRBV28,TRBJ2-3,TRBD2,TGTGCCAGCAGTTTTAGGGTGACTAGCTCGACAGATACGCAGTATTTT,CASSFRVTSSTDTQYF
-,TRBV5-4,TRBJ1-1,-,TGTGCCAGCAGCTTGGGGGACCTTGAAGCTTTCTTT,CASSLGDLEAFF
few,TRBV7-4,TRBJ1-2,-,TGTGCCAGCAGCCTCGCAGGGTCAGTCTATGGCTACACCTTC,CASSLAGSVYGYTF
-,TRBV7-9,TRBJ2-3,-,TGTGCCAGCTTGGTTGACAGCACAGATACGCAGTATTTT,CASLVDSTDTQYF
-,TRBV5-4,TRBJ2-5,-,TGTGCCAGCAGCTCATCCCCGGGATCTCAAGAGACCCAGTACTTC,CASSSSPGSQETQYF
few,TRBV7-9,TRBJ1-1,TRBD1,TGTGCCAGCAGCTTAGTTCAGGGGGATGCTTTCTTT,CASSLVQGDAFF
few,TRBV7-2,TRBJ1-4,-,TGTGCCAGCAGCCACGGTCAGTTTAATGAAAAACTGTTTTTT,CASSHGQFNEKLFF
-,TRBV27,TRBJ1-5,-,TGTGCCAGCAGTTTATCCTCTTTGGGTCAGCCCCAGCATTTT,CASSLSSLGQPQHF
-,TRBV11-2,TRBJ2-2,-,TGTGCCAGCAGCCTCCGGCGATCCGGGGAGCTGTTTTTT,CASSLRRSGELFF
-,TRBV12-3/TRBV12-4,TRBJ2-3,-,TGTGCCAGCAGAGCCCTCCGGGACCCAAGCACAGATACGCAGTATTTT,CASRALRDPSTDTQYF
-,TRBV5-4,TRBJ2-2,-,TGTGCCAGCAGCCCCCCCGGGACGTGGGGTAACGGGGAGCTGTTTTTT,CASSPPGTWGNGELFF
few,TRBV20-1,TRBJ1-5,-,TGCAGTGCTAGTGGGGGGTTCGGTCAGCCCCAGCATTTT,CSASGGFGQPQHF
-,TRBV20-1,TRBJ1-2,-,TGCAGTGCTAGAGATGTAGGGGTTTGGAGCTACACCTTC,CSARDVGVWSYTF
-,TRBV5-4,TRBJ2-3,-,TGTGCCAGCAGCTTGGTACATGGGAACACAGATACGCAGTATTTT,CASSLVHGNTDTQYF
-,TRBV6-6,TRBJ2-3,-,TGTGCCAGCAGTTACTCGATAGGAGATACGCAGTATTTT,CASSYSIGDTQYF
few,TRBV12-3/TRBV12-4,TRBJ2-7,-,TGTGCCAGCAGGCCCCGGGACGGCCTCTCCTACGAGCAGTACTTC,CASRPRDGLSYEQYF
few,TRBV25-1,TRBJ1-2,-,TGTGCCAGCAGTGAAGGCTCCTCTTACTATGGCTACACCTTC,CASSEGSSYYGYTF
many,TRBV7-6,TRBJ2-5,-,TGTGCCAGCAGTTTAGGACGGGGGATCCAAGAGACCCAGTACTTC,CASSLGRGIQETQYF
-,TRBV7-9,TRBJ2-5,TRBD2,TGTGCCAGCAGCACCGCTAGCGGGGTACAAGAGACCCAGTACTTC,CASSTASGVQETQYF